The rows below give T cell receptor beta chains drawn from one sample of a study of T cell responses to AZD1222 COVID-19 vaccine. The protocol was immunoSEQ multiplex PCR, while the TCRdb copy is restricted to in-frame clones and leaves out a portion. The repertoire holds some 200,000 clones, with about 87% as singletons. The sequenced sample was peripheral blood, obtained on day 0 of AZD1222 vaccination. The receptors derive from an adult in good health. The CDR3 runs from the conserved cysteine through the conserved F or W. The order of the fields is clone size, D gene, J gene, V gene, CDR3 DNA, CDR3 protein. A D gene is named only where the DNA matches it firmly. Clone size is given for some rows only: seen once, a few or many times, or a class if the clone is expanded.

>.|TRBD1|TRBJ2-1|TRBV6-6
TGTGCCAGCAGCCGGACAGGGGGCATCTACAATGAGCAGTTCTTC
CASSRTGGIYNEQFF
>.|.|TRBJ1-1|TRBV9
TGTGCCAGCAGCGTAGACACCATGAACACTGAAGCTTTCTTT
CASSVDTMNTEAFF
>.|TRBD1|TRBJ1-6|TRBV11-1
TGTGCCAGCAGCTTAAACAGGGGCGGATCACCCCTCCACTTT
CASSLNRGGSPLHF
>.|.|TRBJ2-2|TRBV9
TGTGCCAGCAGCGTAGCTACAGGACGGGCCGGGGAGCTGTTTTTT
CASSVATGRAGELFF
>.|TRBD1|TRBJ2-7|TRBV18
TGTGCCAGCTCACCGGGACAGGACTCCTACGAGCAGTACTTC
CASSPGQDSYEQYF
>.|.|TRBJ2-1|TRBV7-9
TGTGCCAGCAGCTCCAGTACGGGGAATGAGCAGTTCTTC
CASSSSTGNEQFF
>once|TRBD2|TRBJ2-5|TRBV4-2
TGTGCCAGCAGCCAAGAGCCGGGAGGGGAGACCCAGTACTTC
CASSQEPGGETQYF
>once|.|TRBJ2-6|TRBV9
TGTGCCAGCAGCAAGCTGACGGTGTCGTCTGGGGCCAACGTCCTGACTTTC
CASSKLTVSSGANVLTF
>once|.|TRBJ2-7|TRBV7-2
TGTGCCAGCAGCTTAGTTGTCGGAGGCTCCTACGAGCAGTACTTC
CASSLVVGGSYEQYF
>few|TRBD2|TRBJ2-7|TRBV9
TGTGCCAGCAGCCCGGCGGGACTAGCGGGAGGGGAGCAGTACTTC
CASSPAGLAGGEQYF
>.|.|TRBJ1-2|TRBV4-1
TGCGCCAGCAGCCAAGGAGGACAGCGAGGCTATGGCTACACCTTC
CASSQGGQRGYGYTF
>.|.|TRBJ2-5|TRBV21-1
TGTGCCAGCAAGGGAGGCAGCGGGGCTAACCAAGAGACCCAGTACTTC
CASKGGSGANQETQYF
>.|.|TRBJ2-7|TRBV6-5
TGTGCCAGCAGTTACCTCTACAGGGATGGGGAGCAGTACTTC
CASSYLYRDGEQYF
>.|.|TRBJ1-4|TRBV9
TGTGCCAGCAGCGAGGGGAATGAAAAACTGTTTTTT
CASSEGNEKLFF
>.|.|TRBJ2-1|TRBV9
TGTGCCAGCAGCGTAGTCGGGCACAGGGCGGTTGAGCAGTTCTTC
CASSVVGHRAVEQFF
>.|.|TRBJ1-5|TRBV3-1/TRBV3-2
TGTGCCAGCAGCCAACTTGGTGAGCCCCAGCATTTT
CASSQLGEPQHF
>.|TRBD1|TRBJ1-5|TRBV28
TGTGCCAGCAGTTTGGGGGACAGGGCCAATCAGCCCCAGCATTTT
CASSLGDRANQPQHF
>.|.|TRBJ1-3|TRBV10-3
TGTGCCATCAGTGAGGCAGGCAGAAACACCATATATTTT
CAISEAGRNTIYF
>.|.|TRBJ2-7|TRBV28
TGTGCCAGCAGTTTATTGGACTCCGAGCAGTACTTC
CASSLLDSEQYF
>.|TRBD1|TRBJ1-1|TRBV5-5
TGTGCCAGCAGCTTGGTGACAGGGGTAACTGAAGCTTTCTTT
CASSLVTGVTEAFF
>.|TRBD2|TRBJ2-7|TRBV6-6
TGTGCCAGCAGGCCGGCCGGGACTAGCGGGACCGAGCAGTACTTC
CASRPAGTSGTEQYF
>.|.|TRBJ1-5|TRBV10-2
TGCGCCAGCAGTGTAGCGTTCAATCAGCCCCAGCATTTT
CASSVAFNQPQHF